One sample yielded the 20 T cell receptor beta chains listed below, sequenced in a study of shared clonotypes between healthy human individuals. Assay: immunoSEQ multiplex PCR; the TCRdb copy retains only in-frame clones and omits some. This table holds millions of clones, 85% to 95% found once. Naive CD8 populations comprised CD45RO-negative cells positively selected for CCR7, excluding terminally differentiated effector memory CD45RA+ cells. Input material: naive CD8+ T cells sorted from blood. The source is a man aged 18 to 30 in good health.

The chain uses TRBV5-4 and TRBJ2-2; 9 bases are shared with TRBD1. In germline, CDR1 is SGHNT, CDR2 YYREEE (reference sequence). The length of the CDR3 is 16 residues. Germline trimming cut 0 bases from V and 5 bases from J; bases unmatched to any gene: 5. In DNA form, the CDR3 reads TGTGCCAGCAGCTTGGCGGGGACAGGGAGGACCGGGGAGCTGTTTTTT. This translates into CASSLAGTGRTGELFF.

The chain links TRBV27 to TRBJ2-5; D assignment may be TRBD1 or TRBD2 (5 bases each). Between the trimmed V and J ends, which lost 5 bases and 2 bases, there was a span of 15 bases. Germline V gene lookup returns CDR1 MNHEY and CDR2 SMNVEV (reference sequence). CDR3 size: 15 residues. CDR3 in amino acids: CASSLVGTPQETQYF. The CDR3 DNA is TGTGCCAGCAGTCTAGTAGGGACCCCACAAGAGACCCAGTACTTC.

This chain's CDR3 is CASSGTGNTNTEAFF. The DNA of the CDR3 is TGTGCCAGCAGTGGAACAGGGAATACCAACACTGAAGCTTTCTTT. V gene TRBV6-1 combines with J gene TRBJ1-1, with a weak D call TRBD1 (6 bases). Germline assignment: CDR1 MNHNS and CDR2 SASEGT. The ends were cut back, 4 bases at V and 2 bases at J, with 14 bases in the middle. CDR3 length: 15 amino acids.

The chain combines TRBV28 with TRBJ2-2; 7 positions agree with TRBD1. The trim removed 5 bases at V and 0 bases at J, leaving 3 bases unmatched. Germline V gives CDR1 MDHEN, CDR2 SYDVKM. This CDR3 is built from 15 residues. CDR3 nucleotides: TGTGCCAGCAGTATGACAGGGACGAACACCGGGGAGCTGTTTTTT. This codes for CASSMTGTNTGELFF.

This sequence joins TRBV5-1 and TRBJ2-1; D is possibly TRBD2 (6 bases). Germline V gene lookup returns CDR1 SGHRS and CDR2 YFSETQ. V lost 2 bases to trimming and J lost 9 bases, with 9 bases between them. The CDR3 covers 12 residues. The CDR3 DNA follows: TGCGCCAGCAGCTTACCCGGGGGTGAGCAGTTCTTC. Translating it yields CASSLPGGEQFF.

The CDR3 loop is CASSLLAGHTDTQYF. Written as DNA, the CDR3 is TGCGCCAGCAGCTTGCTAGCGGGTCACACAGATACGCAGTATTTT. The chain is built from TRBV5-1 and TRBJ2-3; 8 bases are shared with TRBD2. Germline V gene lookup returns CDR1 SGHRS and CDR2 YFSETQ. CDR3 size: 15 residues. V trimming: 1 base; J trimming: 2 bases; junction bases outside the gene matches: 3. Filled out from reference TRBV5-1 and TRBJ2-3, the complete variable domain reads KAGVTQTPRYLIKTRGQQVTLSCSPISGHRSVSWYQQTPGQGLQFLFEYFSETQRNKGNFPGRFSGRQFSNSRSEMNVSTLELGDSALYLCASSLLAGHTDTQYFGPGTRLTVL.

The sample holds a few counts of this clone. This chain links TRBV7-3 with TRBJ1-2; 10 nucleotides match TRBD1. V lost 5 bases, J lost 2 bases, and 2 bases stayed unmatched. Germline CDR1 is SGHTA and CDR2 is FQGTGA. This CDR3 has 14 residues. The CDR3 is CASSEGQGNYGYTF. The CDR3 DNA reads as TGTGCCAGCAGCGAGGGACAGGGGAACTATGGCTACACCTTC.

Points on this clone: Other DNA sequences in this sample translate to the same CDR3. The chain is built from TRBV10-3 and TRBJ1-2; D unresolved. CDR1 is ENHRY and CDR2 is SYGVKD in the germline V gene. The CDR3 is 12 residues long. V was pared by 3 bases and J by 1 base, with 3 bases between. Written as DNA, the CDR3 is TGTGCCATCAGTGAAGGTAACTATGGCTACACCTTC. Protein sequence: CAISEGNYGYTF.

The chain couples TRBV9 to TRBJ2-6; possibly TRBD1 for D (5 bases). V was cut by 3 bases and J by 0 bases, with 13 bases left in between. The length of the CDR3 is 17 residues. Germline CDR1 SGDLS, CDR2 YYNGEE. CDR3 DNA: TGTGCCAGCAGCGCGGACAAATTAAGCTCTGGGGCCAACGTCCTGACTTTC. Translated, it gives CASSADKLSSGANVLTF.

The chain has TRBV6-5 and TRBJ1-2; possibly TRBD1 for D (5 bases). Germline CDR1 is MNHEY and CDR2 is SVGAGI. Between the trimmed V and J ends, which lost 0 bases and 5 bases, there was a span of 10 bases. The CDR3 runs to 14 residues. CDR3 nucleotide sequence: TGTGCCAGCAGTTACTCGGGACTCGGGTATGGCTACACCTTC. Protein: CASSYSGLGYGYTF.

J is TRBJ2-7 and V is TRBV27; 7 nucleotides match TRBD2. With V trimmed by 3 bases and J by 2 bases, 4 bases remained unmatched. The CDR3 has 14 residues. Looked up from germline, CDR1 is MNHEY and CDR2 is SMNVEV (reference sequence). Here the CDR3 reads CASSFGGVTYEQYF. CDR3 coding DNA: TGTGCCAGCAGTTTTGGGGGGGTCACCTACGAGCAGTACTTC.

Concerning this clone: A junction boundary mismatches the germline segment, possibly from a read error. CDR3 DNA: TGTGCCAGCAGTTTAGGGGGAGAGTCCTTCGAGCAGTACTTC. Translation gives CASSLGGESFEQYF. The genes are TRBV27 and TRBJ2-7; D could derive from TRBD1 or TRBD2 (5 bases each). The CDR3 spans 14 residues. Per germline, CDR1 MNHEY and CDR2 SMNVEV (reference sequence).

This rearrangement joins TRBV13 to TRBJ2-3; 9 bases map to TRBD1. This CDR3 contains 16 residues. From germline, CDR1 is PRHDT and CDR2 FYEKMQ (reference sequence). V lost 5 bases, J lost 4 bases, and 10 bases stayed unmatched. This CDR3 reads CASSSPSQGAADTQYF. In DNA, the CDR3 is TGTGCCAGCAGCAGCCCCTCACAGGGGGCGGCAGATACGCAGTATTTT.

The rearrangement joins TRBV7-9 to TRBJ1-2; no firm D call. Germline V gene data show CDR1 as SEHNR and CDR2 as FQNEAQ (reference sequence). The CDR3 covers 14 residues. With 1 base removed from V and 2 bases from J, the gap between germline ends came to 8 bases. CDR3 sequence reads: CASSLDSQNYGYTF. The CDR3, as DNA: TGTGCCAGCAGCTTAGATAGCCAAAACTATGGCTACACCTTC.

About this clone: In the same sample, other DNA sequences code for this CDR3. J is TRBJ2-7 and V is TRBV6-5; the D gene is possibly TRBD2 (5 bases). CDR3 length equals 15 residues. The V and J ends lost 0 bases and 0 bases respectively, with 9 bases between them. Germline V gives CDR1 MNHEY, CDR2 SVGAGI. The CDR3 DNA sequence: TGTGCCAGCAGTTACTCTGAGGGTATCTCCTACGAGCAGTACTTC. Translating it yields CASSYSEGISYEQYF.

The gene calls are TRBV30 and TRBJ2-1; TRBD2 aligns across 15 bases. Germline CDR1 is GTSNPN and CDR2 is SVGIG (reference sequence). The CDR3 runs 17 residues. V was clipped by 1 base and J by 2 bases; unmatched bases: 3. CDR3 loop: CAWSGTSGRAPYNEQFF. As DNA, the CDR3 is TGTGCCTGGAGTGGGACTAGCGGGAGGGCCCCCTACAATGAGCAGTTCTTC.

This CDR3 is CASKETSGGTDTQYF. CDR3 sequence (DNA): TGTGCCAGCAAGGAGACTAGCGGGGGGACAGATACGCAGTATTTT. The chain combines TRBV28 with TRBJ2-3; 13 bases fit TRBD2. This CDR3 spans 15 amino acids. CDR1 MDHEN and CDR2 SYDVKM come from the germline V gene. V shed 7 bases, J shed 3 bases, and the junction held 4 bases outside the gene matches.

The chain uses TRBV4-1 and TRBJ2-1, with D hard to call. Germline V gene data show CDR1 as MGHRA and CDR2 as YSYEKL. V gave up 0 bases and J gave up 8 bases, with 8 bases separating them. The CDR3 runs to 13 residues. The DNA of the CDR3 is TGCGCCAGCAGCCAAGAAATTGACGATGAGCAGTTCTTC. It encodes CASSQEIDDEQFF.

The chain links TRBV9 to TRBJ2-2, with a tentative D call TRBD1 (6 bases). Germline V gene sequence: CDR1 SGDLS, CDR2 YYNGEE. Trimming pared 0 bases from V and 0 bases from J, leaving 12 bases between. The CDR3 is made up of 17 amino acids. The CDR3 region is CASSVAVQGPNTGELFF. CDR3 DNA: TGTGCCAGCAGCGTAGCCGTGCAGGGGCCGAACACCGGGGAGCTGTTTTTT.

The V call is TRBV6-1, the J call TRBJ2-2, with D perhaps matching TRBD1 (6 bases). The germline gives CDR1 MNHNS, CDR2 SASEGT. This CDR3 is 17 amino acids long. Deletions cut 2 bases from V and 5 bases from J, with 18 bases between. DNA for the CDR3: TGTGCCAGCAGTGAAAATTCCGCTAGGACAGATACCGGGGAGCTGTTTTTT. It translates to CASSENSARTDTGELFF.